This entry lists 19 T cell receptor beta chains sequenced from one sample in a study of cytomegalovirus exposure and HLA in healthy donors. In the PCR, 60 Vbeta and 13 Jbeta primers were used. Sequenced by immunoSEQ multiplex PCR; TCRdb stores in-frame clones only, minus some. Of 65,000 to 90,000 clones in the sample, around three quarters were seen once. Source material: PBMCs. The receptors derive from a man aged 40-49 years in good health and CMV-seronegative.

CDR3 residues: CASSEGYRVGQPQHF. CDR3 bases: TGTGCCAGCAGCGAAGGATACAGGGTAGGGCAGCCCCAGCATTTT. The gene calls are TRBV7-9 and TRBJ1-5; a weak D match, TRBD1 (6 bases). The CDR3 contains 15 residues. Germline V gene sequence: CDR1 SEHNR, CDR2 FQNEAQ (reference sequence). The V gene lost 5 bases and the J gene lost 7 bases, with 18 bases spanning the gap.

This clone was found once. This chain joins TRBV5-1 and TRBJ1-4; TRBD1 matches at 8 bases. There are 14 residues in the CDR3. Germline V gives CDR1 SGHRS, CDR2 YFSETQ. The V gene end was trimmed by 0 bases and the J gene end by 8 bases; junction bases not matched to a gene: 3. CDR3 loop: CASSLEQGDEKLFF. The CDR3 DNA reads as TGCGCCAGCAGCTTGGAACAGGGGGACGAAAAACTGTTTTTT.

The chain joins TRBV5-1 to TRBJ2-5; no clear D. V was shortened by 0 bases and J by 2 bases, with 8 bases between the two germline ends. In germline, CDR1 is SGHRS, CDR2 YFSETQ. The CDR3 consists of 14 residues. The CDR3 sequence is CASSLVTAQETQYF. The CDR3 DNA follows: TGCGCCAGCAGCTTGGTTACAGCACAAGAGACCCAGTACTTC.

The chain combines TRBV7-9 with TRBJ2-7; no clear D gene. CDR1 is SEHNR, CDR2 FQNEAQ, per germline (reference sequence). This CDR3 comprises 13 residues. V lost 5 bases, J lost 1 base, and 9 bases lay in between. CDR3 protein: CASSLRVSYEQYF. For the CDR3, the DNA is TGTGCCAGCAGCCTACGCGTATCCTACGAGCAGTACTTC.

The chain combines TRBV28 with TRBJ1-2; a weak D match, TRBD1 (6 bases). The V gene's germline CDR1 is MDHEN and CDR2 SYDVKM. V lost 8 bases and J 0 bases, leaving 16 bases between the germline ends. There are 15 residues in the CDR3. As DNA, the CDR3 is TGTGCCAGCCCAGCCACAGGGAATACTAACTATGGCTACACCTTC. Its protein product is CASPATGNTNYGYTF.

This clone was recorded a few times. The chain has TRBV19 and TRBJ2-7; D may be TRBD1 (5 bases). The CDR3 consists of 15 residues. Germline-derived CDR1 and CDR2 are LNHDA and SQIVND (reference sequence). Trimming pared 3 bases from V and 2 bases from J, leaving 14 bases between. The CDR3 DNA follows: TGTGCCAGTAGTATTTCCCTGGGGCAGGCCTACGAGCAGTACTTC. The encoded protein is CASSISLGQAYEQYF. The variable domain in full, with the rest retrieved from reference TRBV19 and TRBJ2-7, is DGGITQSPKYLFRKEGQNVTLSCEQNLNHDAMYWYRQDPGQGLRLIYYSQIVNDFQKGDIAEGYSVSREKKESFPLTVTSAQKNPTAFYLCASSISLGQAYEQYFGPGTRLTVT.

Only one count was recorded for this clone. CDR3 residues: CASSYGRDNPNYGYTF. The CDR3, as DNA: TGTGCCAGCAGTTACGGCAGGGATAACCCTAACTATGGCTACACCTTC. The chain is built from TRBV6-5 and TRBJ1-2, with a weak D call TRBD1 (5 bases). The germline CDR1 and CDR2 sequences are MNHEY and SVGAGI. This CDR3 contains 16 residues. The V gene lost 2 bases and the J gene lost 0 bases, with 13 bases spanning the gap.

The chain is built from TRBV6-1 and TRBJ2-1; D unresolved. Per germline, CDR1 MNHNS and CDR2 SASEGT. Trimming left V 0 bases short and J 7 bases short, with 10 bases between. The CDR3 is made up of 14 amino acids. CDR3 sequence reads: CASSEARLMNEQFF. CDR3 sequence (DNA): TGTGCCAGCAGTGAAGCAAGACTGATGAATGAGCAGTTCTTC.

The chain recombines TRBV13 with TRBJ2-7; D unclear. V lost 0 bases, J lost 2 bases, and 8 bases lay in between. Germline lookup yields CDR1 PRHDT and CDR2 FYEKMQ (reference sequence). The CDR3 runs to 14 residues. The CDR3 DNA reads TGTGCCAGCAGCTTAGGCCTAACAGCCTACGAGCAGTACTTC. It yields the protein CASSLGLTAYEQYF. Looking up the rest from reference TRBV13 and TRBJ2-7 gives the full variable domain: AAGVIQSPRHLIKEKRETATLKCYPIPRHDTVYWYQQGPGQDPQFLISFYEKMQSDKGSIPDRFSAQQFSDYHSELNMSSLELGDSALYFCASSLGLTAYEQYFGPGTRLTVT.

The rearrangement links TRBV19 to TRBJ1-2, with D possibly matching TRBD1 (6 bases). Per the germline V gene, CDR1 is LNHDA and CDR2 is SQIVND (reference sequence). V lost 5 bases and J 2 bases, leaving 12 bases between the germline ends. The CDR3 is 14 residues long. The CDR3 sequence is CASSSTGQNYGYTF. The CDR3 DNA is TGTGCCAGTAGTTCTACTGGACAGAACTATGGCTACACCTTC.

The sample holds a few counts of this clone. The chain couples TRBV7-9 to TRBJ1-2; D perhaps matches TRBD1 (5 bases). The V and J ends lost 5 bases and 0 bases respectively, with 13 bases between them. The CDR3 runs 15 residues. The germline gives CDR1 SEHNR, CDR2 FQNEAQ (reference sequence). This CDR3 is CASSPDTATNYGYTF. CDR3 coding DNA: TGTGCCAGCAGCCCGGACACAGCGACTAACTATGGCTACACCTTC.

This sequence joins TRBV6-6 and TRBJ2-6; D is uncertain. V gave up 0 bases and J gave up 4 bases, with 4 bases separating them. Germline V gene data show CDR1 as MNHNY and CDR2 as SVGAGI (reference sequence). This CDR3 comprises 14 residues. The CDR3 DNA sequence: TGTGCCAGCAGTTACTCGAGAGGGGCCAACGTCCTGACTTTC. Amino acids: CASSYSRGANVLTF.

The CDR3 here is CASSLDDRGSGNTIYF. The CDR3 DNA is TGCGCCAGCAGCTTGGACGACAGGGGTTCTGGAAACACCATATATTTT. V and J are TRBV5-1 and TRBJ1-3; 8 bases line up with TRBD1. The CDR3 has 16 residues. The V segment lost 0 bases and the J segment 1 base; nucleotides outside the gene matches: 3. Looked up from germline, CDR1 is SGHRS and CDR2 is YFSETQ.

The chain is built from TRBV11-1 and TRBJ2-7, with a tentative D call TRBD1 (6 bases). CDR3 length equals 14 residues. The germline gives CDR1 SGHAT, CDR2 FQDESV (reference sequence). V lost 1 base and J 4 bases, leaving 11 bases between the germline ends. CDR3 sequence: CASSLEYRVYEQYF. Written as DNA, the CDR3 is TGTGCCAGCAGCTTAGAGTACAGGGTTTACGAGCAGTACTTC. Looking up the rest from reference TRBV11-1 and TRBJ2-7 gives the full variable domain: EAEVAQSPRYKITEKSQAVAFWCDPISGHATLYWYRQILGQGPELLVQFQDESVVDDSQLPKDRFSAERLKGVDSTLKIQPAELGDSAMYLCASSLEYRVYEQYFGPGTRLTVT.

This clone was counted a single time. V is TRBV7-2 and J is TRBJ2-3; TRBD2 matches 12 bases. This CDR3 region has 15 residues. Trimming cost V 2 bases and J 6 bases; bases outside gene matches: 3. Germline CDR1 and CDR2: SGHTA and FQGNSA. CDR3 coding DNA: TGTGCCAGCAGCTTACTAGCGGGGGGGTTGGATACGCAGTATTTT. Amino acids: CASSLLAGGLDTQYF.

The rearrangement uses TRBV9 and TRBJ1-1; 7 bases line up with TRBD1. With 4 bases clipped from V and 6 bases from J, the junction kept 9 bases outside the gene matches. CDR1 and CDR2 (germline): SGDLS, YYNGEE. The CDR3 is 14 residues long. CDR3 in amino acids: CASSPHRGIAEAFF. The CDR3 coding sequence is TGTGCCAGCAGCCCCCACAGGGGAATAGCTGAAGCTTTCTTT.

This clone was recorded only once. This sequence joins TRBV27 and TRBJ1-6, with D unclear. CDR3 size: 16 residues. Germline assignment: CDR1 MNHEY and CDR2 SMNVEV (reference sequence). The V gene lost 2 bases and the J gene lost 8 bases, with 16 bases spanning the gap. As DNA, the CDR3 is TGTGCCAGCAGTTTAGACGCGACGGCAGCGGATTCACCCCTCCACTTT. It yields the protein CASSLDATAADSPLHF.

This chain uses TRBV30 with TRBJ1-6; 7 bases fit TRBD1. J was trimmed by 10 bases and V by 0 bases; bases with no gene match: 6. CDR1 is GTSNPN and CDR2 is SVGIG in the germline V gene (reference sequence). The CDR3 loop spans 14 amino acids. This CDR3 reads CAWSVNRGPSPLHF. As DNA, the CDR3 is TGTGCCTGGAGTGTAAACAGGGGCCCATCACCCCTCCACTTT.

This chain connects TRBV7-9 to TRBJ1-5, with D tentatively TRBD1 (5 bases). Trimming stripped 0 bases from V and 6 bases from J, with 9 bases between. The CDR3 is 14 residues long. Germline CDR1 SEHNR, CDR2 FQNEAQ (reference sequence). The CDR3 DNA follows: TGTGCCAGCAGCTTAGCGGGAGGGGCTCAGCCCCAGCATTTT. Its protein product is CASSLAGGAQPQHF. Based on the CDR3 plus reference TRBV7-9 and TRBJ1-5, the full variable domain is DTGVSQNPRHKITKRGQNVTFRCDPISEHNRLYWYRQTLGQGPEFLTYFQNEAQLEKSRLLSDRFSAERPKGSFSTLEIQRTEQGDSAMYLCASSLAGGAQPQHFGDGTRLSIL.